This T cell receptor (beta chain) comes out of a study of T cell repertoires in cytomegalovirus infection (dated by TCRdb to 2018 to 2020). Regarding the study in general: Donor HLA type was relevant to the analysis, as public TCR beta signatures indicated carriage of CMV infection together with the matching HLA type.

The instrument given in TCRdb is Illumina HiSeq 1500. The public reads were reanalyzed by TCRdb: fastp trimming at Q25, MiXCR alignment, in-frame beta chains only. When rows share a CDR3 protein, they turn into one entry using the most common DNA and genes. This sample gives approximately 500,000 distinct CDR3 sequences in total; approximately 10% of them show up just once. Together, the top ten hold about 9.4% of the sample. Concerning this clonotype: The antigen this receptor binds is unknown. Base quality data are lacking; no much larger clone is found one base away.

Overall study results and their limits: Carriers of CMV infection plus the relevant HLA type were discriminated by the cumulative frequency of public TCR beta family members in the study cohort and in an independent approximately 400-donor cohort. The ex vivo response was dominated by HLA-C-restricted CMV-specific TCR beta clonotypes, and the single most frequent clonotype in two of eight donors was supplied by these HLA-C-restricted clonotypes.

Relative to germline, V is 4 bases shorter and J is 8 bases shorter, with 18 bases between their ends. From the germline V gene, CDR1 is LGHNA and CDR2 is YNFKEQ. From its cysteine to its phenylalanine, the CDR3 spans 15 amino acids. Of all the DNA, just the CDR3 is kept, 45 bases in frame from base 1. Sequenced: PBMCs. The chain is encoded by TRBV4-2 joined to TRBJ2-1; the D region possibly corresponds to TRBD2 (5 bases align). The clonotype comes from a human donor in good health (CMV status not recorded). Some clones in this sample may be carry-over from other donors' samples. The CDR3 loop reads CASSLDVGVLYEQFF. The nucleotide sequence is given as TGTGCCAGCAGCCTTGATGTGGGAGTACTCTATGAGCAGTTCTTC.